The next 6 T cell receptor beta chains were all read from a single sample in a study of cytomegalovirus exposure and HLA in healthy donors. Both 60 Vbeta primers and 13 Jbeta primers went into the PCR. Generated by immunoSEQ multiplex PCR, the TCRdb table keeps only in-frame clones and is missing some. The table includes 150,000 to 200,000 clones, about 77% detected once. Sequencing input: PBMCs. The receptor source for this set is a man in his late teens or twenties in good health and CMV-seropositive.

The chain carries TRBV20-1 and TRBJ2-1; unclear D gene. V was clipped by 5 bases and J by 7 bases, with 9 bases between them. The CDR3 consists of 11 residues. Germline CDR1 DFQATT, CDR2 SNEGSKA (reference sequence). The CDR3 loop is CSAPLVNEQFF. The CDR3 DNA follows: TGCAGTGCTCCGCTAGTGAATGAGCAGTTCTTC.

This clone was seen a handful of times. The chain combines TRBV30 with TRBJ2-1, with D possibly matching TRBD2 (5 bases). The length of the CDR3 is 13 residues. Trimming removed 6 bases from V and 0 bases from J, with 9 bases in between. Germline V lookup: CDR1 GTSNPN, CDR2 SVGIG (reference sequence). CDR3 sequence: CACSRDSYNEQFF. Here the CDR3 DNA reads TGTGCCTGCTCTCGGGACTCCTACAATGAGCAGTTCTTC.

The chain joins TRBV19 to TRBJ2-1; no definite D call. The V end was cut by 7 bases, the J end by 7 bases, with 11 bases between. CDR1 and CDR2 from the germline V gene are LNHDA and SQIVND (reference sequence). This CDR3 spans 12 amino acids. The CDR3 sequence: CASKASGNEQFF. The DNA for the CDR3 is TGTGCCAGTAAGGCTTCCGGGAATGAGCAGTTCTTC.

This chain uses TRBV13 with TRBJ1-5; no definite D call. Germline V gene sequence: CDR1 PRHDT, CDR2 FYEKMQ (reference sequence). V was shortened by 5 bases and J by 7 bases, with 12 bases between the two germline ends. This CDR3 has 13 residues. The CDR3 region has the DNA TGTGCCAGCAGCCCACATGGAGGACAGCCCCAGCATTTT. Its translation: CASSPHGGQPQHF.

The rearrangement links TRBV19 to TRBJ2-1; 11 bases align to TRBD2. Trimming cost V 7 bases and J 0 bases; bases outside gene matches: 5. The germline V gene encodes CDR1 LNHDA and CDR2 SQIVND (reference sequence). The CDR3 totals 16 residues. The DNA for the CDR3 is TGTGCCAGTATGGGACTAGCGGCGAACTCCTACAATGAGCAGTTCTTC. The encoded protein is CASMGLAANSYNEQFF. The full variable domain, its missing parts supplied by reference TRBV19 and TRBJ2-1, is DGGITQSPKYLFRKEGQNVTLSCEQNLNHDAMYWYRQDPGQGLRLIYYSQIVNDFQKGDIAEGYSVSREKKESFPLTVTSAQKNPTAFYLCASMGLAANSYNEQFFGPGTRLTVL.

The chain combines TRBV11-2 with TRBJ2-7, with 7 bases fitting TRBD2. The J segment lost 9 bases and the V segment lost 5 bases, leaving 10 bases of the junction unmatched. The germline gives CDR1 SGHAT, CDR2 FQNNGV. This CDR3 comprises 13 residues. Written as DNA, the CDR3 is TGTGCCAGCAGCCCACTTCGGGGGGACGTGCAGTACTTC. Translated, it gives CASSPLRGDVQYF. The variable domain in full, completed from reference TRBV11-2 and TRBJ2-7, reads EAGVAQSPRYKIIEKRQSVAFWCNPISGHATLYWYQQILGQGPKLLIQFQNNGVVDDSQLPKDRFSAERLKGVDSTLKIQPAKLEDSAVYLCASSPLRGDVQYFGPGTRLTVT.